Listed here are 16 T cell receptor beta chains from one sample, sequenced in a study of beta chain features in type 1 diabetes. The sequenced template was cDNA made from the entire isolated RNA. Using immunoSEQ multiplex PCR, the repertoire was profiled, and TCRdb retains in-frame clones only, with some absent. The data show hundreds of thousands of clones, around 15% seen once. The source material was naive CD4+ T cells from blood. These receptors originate from a man aged 18-30 years in good health.

The J gene is TRBJ1-1, the V gene TRBV18; D not certain. Looked up from germline, CDR1 is KGHSH and CDR2 is LQKENI. The CDR3 has 14 residues. Trimming shortened V by 0 bases and J by 2 bases, and 7 bases separated the two germline ends. This CDR3 is CASSPPLGNTEAFF. For the CDR3, the DNA is TGTGCCAGCTCACCACCGCTGGGTAACACTGAAGCTTTCTTT.

The table lists this clone with a few counts. The chain recombines TRBV28 with TRBJ1-1; D uncertain. Germline V gene data show CDR1 as MDHEN and CDR2 as SYDVKM. The CDR3 has 12 amino acids. Trimming pared 6 bases from V and 4 bases from J, leaving 9 bases between. DNA for the CDR3: TGTGCCAGCAGCCACGTAAGCACTGAAGCTTTCTTT. It encodes CASSHVSTEAFF. Filled out from reference TRBV28 and TRBJ1-1, the complete variable domain reads DVKVTQSSRYLVKRTGEKVFLECVQDMDHENMFWYRQDPGLGLRLIYFSYDVKMKEKGDIPEGYSVSREKKERFSLILESASTNQTSMYLCASSHVSTEAFFGQGTRLTVV.

There are a few counts of this clone. This chain joins TRBV11-2 and TRBJ1-1, with a tentative D call TRBD1 (5 bases). The CDR3 runs to 13 residues. The germline V gene has CDR1 SGHAT and CDR2 FQNNGV. V dropped 5 bases and J dropped 4 bases, with 11 bases sitting between them. CDR3 sequence: CASSPDGGTEAFF. The CDR3, as DNA: TGTGCCAGCAGCCCGGACGGGGGCACTGAAGCTTTCTTT.

Only one count was recorded for this clone. The rearrangement links TRBV6-1 to TRBJ1-5; a weak D match, TRBD1 (6 bases). Between the trimmed V and J ends, which lost 9 bases and 0 bases, there was a span of 15 bases. Looked up from germline, CDR1 is MNHNS and CDR2 is SASEGT. The length of the CDR3 is 15 residues. As DNA, the CDR3 is TGTGCCAGTTCACTCAGACAGGCTAGCAATCAGCCCCAGCATTTT. Its protein product is CASSLRQASNQPQHF.

The V gene is TRBV29-1, the J gene TRBJ1-1; unclear D gene. Trimming shortened V by 6 bases and J by 0 bases, and 11 bases separated the two germline ends. The CDR3 is 13 residues long. Germline CDR1 reads SQVTM; CDR2 reads ANQGSEA. CDR3 nucleotides: TGCAGCGTCAAGACCGGAATGAACACTGAAGCTTTCTTT. Translated, it gives CSVKTGMNTEAFF.

The J gene is TRBJ2-5, the V gene TRBV6-6; D may be TRBD2 (6 bases). The CDR3 consists of 15 residues. Germline V gives CDR1 MNHNY, CDR2 SVGAGI (reference sequence). The V end lost 5 bases, the J end lost 1 base, and 14 bases lay between the germline ends. CDR3: CASSKMRDSQETQYF. The CDR3 region has the DNA TGTGCCAGCAGTAAGATGAGGGACTCCCAAGAGACCCAGTACTTC.

This clone was seen a few times. This chain links TRBV5-1 with TRBJ2-3, with a tentative D call TRBD2 (6 bases). Germline V lookup: CDR1 SGHRS, CDR2 YFSETQ. V gave up 0 bases and J gave up 11 bases, with 16 bases separating them. The CDR3 extends over 14 amino acids. The CDR3 spells CASSLVGGAPGQYF. CDR3 sequence (DNA): TGCGCCAGCAGCTTGGTCGGGGGTGCCCCCGGGCAGTATTTT.

The J gene is TRBJ1-2, the V gene TRBV19; D unresolved. CDR1 is LNHDA, CDR2 SQIVND, per germline (reference sequence). This CDR3 has 14 residues. Trimming stripped 4 bases from V and 2 bases from J, with 11 bases between. CDR3 sequence reads: CASSRRDGNYGYTF. CDR3 sequence (DNA): TGTGCCAGTAGTAGAAGAGACGGGAACTATGGCTACACCTTC.

V usage is TRBV30 and J usage is TRBJ1-1; D remains unclear. Per the germline V gene, CDR1 is GTSNPN and CDR2 is SVGIG (reference sequence). V lost 4 bases, J lost 2 bases, and 8 bases lay in between. This CDR3 is built from 12 residues. CDR3: CAWTALNTEAFF. CDR3 DNA sequence: TGTGCCTGGACGGCCCTCAACACTGAAGCTTTCTTT.

Only a few counts were recorded for this clone. This CDR3 reads CASSPQGAGAYEQYF. The CDR3 DNA reads as TGTGCCAGCAGCCCACAGGGTGCTGGAGCCTACGAGCAGTACTTC. The chain is built from TRBV9 and TRBJ2-7, with D possibly matching TRBD1 (6 bases). With 4 bases removed from V and 2 bases from J, the gap between germline ends came to 16 bases. Looked up from germline, CDR1 is SGDLS and CDR2 is YYNGEE. This CDR3 comprises 15 residues.

This clone occurred a few times. The chain links TRBV28 to TRBJ2-1; 8 positions agree with TRBD2. The CDR3 is 16 amino acids. Trimming at V came to 6 bases and at J to 7 bases, leaving 14 bases not matched to a gene. Germline V lookup: CDR1 MDHEN, CDR2 SYDVKM. For the CDR3, the DNA is TGTGCCAGCAGCCAAGTCTCGAGCGGGAGCCCAAATGAGCAGTTCTTC. Translating gives CASSQVSSGSPNEQFF.

The J gene is TRBJ1-2, the V gene TRBV27; unclear D gene. Germline V lookup: CDR1 MNHEY, CDR2 SMNVEV (reference sequence). The CDR3 contains 14 residues. V shed 4 bases and J shed 8 bases, with 17 bases lying between them. CDR3 sequence reads: CASSSSGLGWGYTF. For the CDR3, the DNA is TGTGCCAGCAGTTCCTCAGGATTGGGGTGGGGCTACACCTTC.

This clone was detected a few times. Other DNA sequences in this sample translate to the same CDR3. The chain is built from TRBV18 and TRBJ1-1; possible D gene TRBD1, 5 bases. V was clipped by 1 base and J by 2 bases, with 8 bases between them. Germline V gene sequence: CDR1 KGHSH, CDR2 LQKENI. CDR3 length: 14 residues. The CDR3 is CASSPQGTNTEAFF. CDR3 coding DNA: TGTGCCAGCTCACCACAGGGGACCAACACTGAAGCTTTCTTT.

This clone turned up a few times. This chain joins TRBV6-5 and TRBJ1-2, with 8 nucleotides matching TRBD1. Looked up from germline, CDR1 is MNHEY and CDR2 is SVGAGI. V trimming: 5 bases; J trimming: 6 bases; junction bases outside the gene matches: 8. CDR3 length: 14 residues. The CDR3 region is CASSGTGRVNGYTF. The CDR3 DNA follows: TGTGCCAGCAGTGGGACAGGTCGGGTAAATGGCTACACCTTC.

The table lists this clone with a few counts. V and J are TRBV28 and TRBJ2-1; D assignment may be TRBD1 or TRBD2 (5 bases each). Germline V gene data show CDR1 as MDHEN and CDR2 as SYDVKM. Trimming stripped 10 bases from V and 4 bases from J, with 17 bases between. The CDR3 runs 14 residues. CDR3 nucleotide sequence: TGTGCCACAATTACCGTGGGGGTTTACAATGAGCAGTTCTTC. This gives the protein CATITVGVYNEQFF.

This chain links TRBV28 with TRBJ1-2; D is ambiguous. CDR3 size: 15 residues. Trimming took off 6 bases at V and 1 base at J, with 15 bases between the two ends. Germline V lookup: CDR1 MDHEN, CDR2 SYDVKM. The CDR3: CASSLTSQVNYGYTF. DNA for the CDR3: TGTGCCAGCAGCCTGACCAGCCAAGTTAACTATGGCTACACCTTC.